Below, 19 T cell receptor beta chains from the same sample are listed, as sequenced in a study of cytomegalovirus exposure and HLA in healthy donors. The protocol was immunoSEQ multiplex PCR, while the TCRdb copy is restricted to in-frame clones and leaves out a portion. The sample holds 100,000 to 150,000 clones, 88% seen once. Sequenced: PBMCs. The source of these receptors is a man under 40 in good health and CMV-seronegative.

The CDR3 bases are TGTGCCAGCAGCGGGGGAGTCGGTGAAGCTTTCTTT. It is translated as CASSGGVGEAFF. This chain connects TRBV2 to TRBJ1-1; tentatively, D is TRBD1 (5 bases). Germline-derived CDR1 and CDR2 are SNHLY and FYNNEI. The CDR3 covers 12 residues. V lost 6 bases and J 7 bases, leaving 12 bases between the germline ends.

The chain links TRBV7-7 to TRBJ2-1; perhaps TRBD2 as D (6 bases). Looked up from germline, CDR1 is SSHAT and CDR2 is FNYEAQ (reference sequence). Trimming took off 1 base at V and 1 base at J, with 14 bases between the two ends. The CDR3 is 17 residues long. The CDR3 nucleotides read TGTGCCAGCAGCTTAGGTCTGGAGGGCGTGTCCTACAATGAGCAGTTCTTC. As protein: CASSLGLEGVSYNEQFF.

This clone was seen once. For the CDR3, the DNA is TGTGCCAGCAGCCGGGACACCCTATACTACGAGCAGTACTTC. Its protein product is CASSRDTLYYEQYF. V is TRBV14 and J is TRBJ2-7; maybe TRBD1 (6 bases). Per germline, CDR1 SGHDN and CDR2 FVKESK. Trimming stripped 4 bases from V and 3 bases from J, with 13 bases between. The CDR3 is made up of 14 amino acids.

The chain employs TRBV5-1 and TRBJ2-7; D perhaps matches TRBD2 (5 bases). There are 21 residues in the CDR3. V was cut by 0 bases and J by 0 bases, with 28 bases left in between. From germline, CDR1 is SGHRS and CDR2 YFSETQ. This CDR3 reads CASSLAENKRKPHTRSYEQYF. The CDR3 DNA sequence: TGCGCCAGCAGCTTGGCAGAGAATAAGCGGAAGCCCCACACGCGCTCCTACGAGCAGTACTTC.

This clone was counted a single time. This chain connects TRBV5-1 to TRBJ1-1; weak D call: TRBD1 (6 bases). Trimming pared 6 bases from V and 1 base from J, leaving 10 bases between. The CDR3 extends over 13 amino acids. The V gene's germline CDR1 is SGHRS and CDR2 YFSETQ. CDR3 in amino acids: CASKDSPNTEAFF. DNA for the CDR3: TGCGCCAGCAAGGACAGCCCGAACACTGAAGCTTTCTTT.

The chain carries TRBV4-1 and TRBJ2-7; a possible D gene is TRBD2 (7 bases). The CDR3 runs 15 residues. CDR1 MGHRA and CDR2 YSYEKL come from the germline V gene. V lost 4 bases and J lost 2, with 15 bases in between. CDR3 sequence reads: CASSREGGNTYEQYF. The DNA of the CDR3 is TGCGCCAGCAGCCGTGAGGGGGGGAATACCTACGAGCAGTACTTC.

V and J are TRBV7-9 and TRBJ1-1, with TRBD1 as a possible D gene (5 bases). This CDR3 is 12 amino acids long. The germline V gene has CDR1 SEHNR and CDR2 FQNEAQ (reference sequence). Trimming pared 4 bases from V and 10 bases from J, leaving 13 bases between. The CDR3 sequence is CASSSEPGGAFF. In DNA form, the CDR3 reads TGTGCCAGCAGCTCCGAACCCGGGGGAGCTTTCTTT. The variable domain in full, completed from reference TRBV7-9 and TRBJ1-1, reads DTGVSQNPRHKITKRGQNVTFRCDPISEHNRLYWYRQTLGQGPEFLTYFQNEAQLEKSRLLSDRFSAERPKGSFSTLEIQRTEQGDSAMYLCASSSEPGGAFFGQGTRLTVV.

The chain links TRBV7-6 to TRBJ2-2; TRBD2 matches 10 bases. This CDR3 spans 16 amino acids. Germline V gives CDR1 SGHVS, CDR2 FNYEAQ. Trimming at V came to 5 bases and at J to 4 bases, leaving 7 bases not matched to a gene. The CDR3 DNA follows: TGTGCCAGCAGCCCCGGACTAGCGGCACCCACCGGGGAGCTGTTTTTT. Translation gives CASSPGLAAPTGELFF.

The CDR3 region is CASSVGQADTIYF. The CDR3 DNA follows: TGTGCCAGCAGCGTAGGACAGGCGGACACCATATATTTT. J is TRBJ1-3 and V is TRBV9, with D perhaps TRBD1 (6 bases). The CDR3 totals 13 residues. Germline CDR1 reads SGDLS; CDR2 reads YYNGEE. V lost 0 bases and J lost 8, with 9 bases in between.

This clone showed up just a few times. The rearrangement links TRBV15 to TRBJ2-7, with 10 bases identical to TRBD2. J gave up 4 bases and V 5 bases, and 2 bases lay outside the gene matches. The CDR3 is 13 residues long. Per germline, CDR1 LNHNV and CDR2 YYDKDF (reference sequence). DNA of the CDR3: TGTGCCACCAGCCAAGCGGGAGGGTACGAGCAGTACTTC. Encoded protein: CATSQAGGYEQYF. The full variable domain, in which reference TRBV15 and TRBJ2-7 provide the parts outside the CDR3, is DAMVIQNPRYQVTQFGKPVTLSCSQTLNHNVMYWYQQKSSQAPKLLFHYYDKDFNNEADTPDNFQSRRPNTSFCFLDIRSPGLGDTAMYLCATSQAGGYEQYFGPGTRLTVT.

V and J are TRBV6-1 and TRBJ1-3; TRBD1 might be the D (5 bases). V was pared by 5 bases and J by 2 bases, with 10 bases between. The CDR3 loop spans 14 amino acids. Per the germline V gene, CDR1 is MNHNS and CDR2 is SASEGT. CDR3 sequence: CASSRQLTGNTIYF. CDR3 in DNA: TGTGCCAGCAGTCGACAGTTAACTGGAAACACCATATATTTT.

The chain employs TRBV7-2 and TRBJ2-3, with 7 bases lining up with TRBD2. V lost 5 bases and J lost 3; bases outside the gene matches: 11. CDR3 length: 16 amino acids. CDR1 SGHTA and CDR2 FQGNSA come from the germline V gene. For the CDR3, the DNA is TGTGCCAGCAGCCCAGGATGGGGGGAGGGTACAGATACGCAGTATTTT. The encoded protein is CASSPGWGEGTDTQYF.

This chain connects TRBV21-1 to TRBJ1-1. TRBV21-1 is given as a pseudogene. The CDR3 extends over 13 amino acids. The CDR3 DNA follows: TGTGCCAGCAGCAAAGAACGAGCCACTGAAGCTTTCTTT. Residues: CASSKERATEAFF.

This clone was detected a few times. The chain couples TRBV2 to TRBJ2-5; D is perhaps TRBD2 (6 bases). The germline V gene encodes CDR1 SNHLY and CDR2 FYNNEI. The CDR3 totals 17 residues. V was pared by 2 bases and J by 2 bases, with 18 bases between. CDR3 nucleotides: TGTGCCAGCAGTGAACCCTTCAAGACTAGATCTCAAGAGACCCAGTACTTC. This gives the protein CASSEPFKTRSQETQYF.

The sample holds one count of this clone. CDR3 in amino acids: CASSADTPGQGLNTGELFF. CDR3 nucleotide sequence: TGTGCCAGCAGCGCCGATACCCCAGGGCAGGGTTTAAACACCGGGGAGCTGTTTTTT. The J gene is TRBJ2-2, the V gene TRBV9, with D possibly being TRBD1 (5 bases). The CDR3 length is 19 residues. Germline CDR1 and CDR2: SGDLS and YYNGEE. Deletions cut 3 bases from V and 2 bases from J, with 23 bases between.

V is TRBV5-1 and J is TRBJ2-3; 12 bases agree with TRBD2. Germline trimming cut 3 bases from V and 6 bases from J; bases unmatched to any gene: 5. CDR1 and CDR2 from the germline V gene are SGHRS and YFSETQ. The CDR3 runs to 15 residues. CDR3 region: CASSSSSGRVDTQYF. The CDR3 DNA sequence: TGCGCCAGCAGCTCATCTAGCGGGAGGGTGGATACGCAGTATTTT.

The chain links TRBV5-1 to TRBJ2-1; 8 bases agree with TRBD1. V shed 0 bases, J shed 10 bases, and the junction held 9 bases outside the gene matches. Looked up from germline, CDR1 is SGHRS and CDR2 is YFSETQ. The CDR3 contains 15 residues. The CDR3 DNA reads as TGCGCCAGCAGCTTGGACAGGGGGTCCCTCCCGGAGCAGTTCTTC. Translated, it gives CASSLDRGSLPEQFF. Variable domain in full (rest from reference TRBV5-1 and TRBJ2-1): KAGVTQTPRYLIKTRGQQVTLSCSPISGHRSVSWYQQTPGQGLQFLFEYFSETQRNKGNFPGRFSGRQFSNSRSEMNVSTLELGDSALYLCASSLDRGSLPEQFFGPGTRLTVL.

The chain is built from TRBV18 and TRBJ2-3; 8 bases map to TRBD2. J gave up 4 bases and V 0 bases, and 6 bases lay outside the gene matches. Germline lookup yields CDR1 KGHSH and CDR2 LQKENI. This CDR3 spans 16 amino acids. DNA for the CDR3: TGTGCCAGCTCACCACCCGGGAGGGCCTTATCAGATACGCAGTATTTT. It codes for CASSPPGRALSDTQYF.

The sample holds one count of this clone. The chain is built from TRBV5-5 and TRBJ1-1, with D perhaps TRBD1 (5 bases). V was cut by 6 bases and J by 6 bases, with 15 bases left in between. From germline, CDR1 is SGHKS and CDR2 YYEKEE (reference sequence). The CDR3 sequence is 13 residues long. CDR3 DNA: TGTGCCAGCACCGCCCCAGACAGCGCTGAAGCTTTCTTT. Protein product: CASTAPDSAEAFF.